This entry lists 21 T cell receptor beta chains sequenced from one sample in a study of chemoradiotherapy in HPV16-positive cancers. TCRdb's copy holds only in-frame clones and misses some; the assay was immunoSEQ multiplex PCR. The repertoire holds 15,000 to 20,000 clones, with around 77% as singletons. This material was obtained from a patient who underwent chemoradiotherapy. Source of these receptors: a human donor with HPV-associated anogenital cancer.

The CDR3: CASSLMDTTKNIQYF. CDR3 DNA sequence: TGTGCCAGCTCCCTTATGGACACGACCAAAAACATTCAGTACTTC. V gene TRBV18 combines with J gene TRBJ2-4; TRBD1 is a possible D gene (5 bases). V gave up 6 bases and J gave up 2 bases, with 14 bases separating them. CDR1 and CDR2 from the germline V gene are KGHSH and LQKENI. CDR3 length equals 15 residues. Together with reference TRBV18 and TRBJ2-4, the CDR3 gives the full variable domain: NAGVMQNPRHLVRRRGQEARLRCSPMKGHSHVYWYRQLPEEGLKFMVYLQKENIIDESGMPKERFSAEFPKEGPSILRIQQVVRGDSAAYFCASSLMDTTKNIQYFGAGTRLSVL.

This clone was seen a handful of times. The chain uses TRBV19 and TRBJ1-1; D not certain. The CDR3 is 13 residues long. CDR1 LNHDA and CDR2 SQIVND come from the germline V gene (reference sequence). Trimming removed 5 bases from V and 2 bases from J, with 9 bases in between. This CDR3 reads CASSFQVNTEAFF. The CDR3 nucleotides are TGTGCCAGTAGTTTCCAGGTTAACACTGAAGCTTTCTTT.

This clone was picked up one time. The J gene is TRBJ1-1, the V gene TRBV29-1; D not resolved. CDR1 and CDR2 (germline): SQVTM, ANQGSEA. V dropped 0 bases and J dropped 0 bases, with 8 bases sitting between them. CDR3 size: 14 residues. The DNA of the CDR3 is TGCAGCGTTGAAGATGGCAGAATGAACACTGAAGCTTTCTTT. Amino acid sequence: CSVEDGRMNTEAFF.

CDR3 sequence (DNA): TGTGCCAGCAGCTTGAGGGGGCGCTTCCGGGAAAAACTGTTTTTT. Protein sequence: CASSLRGRFREKLFF. The chain joins TRBV27 to TRBJ1-4; 7 bases align to TRBD1. Unmatched junction bases numbered 12, after V lost 6 bases and J lost 8 bases. Germline V lookup: CDR1 MNHEY, CDR2 SMNVEV (reference sequence). The CDR3 is made up of 15 amino acids.

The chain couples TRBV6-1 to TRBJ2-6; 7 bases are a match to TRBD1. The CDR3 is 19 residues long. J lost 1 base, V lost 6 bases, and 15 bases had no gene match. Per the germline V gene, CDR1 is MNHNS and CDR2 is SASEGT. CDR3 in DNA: TGTGCCAGCAGCGAAAGCATGGGACAGACCGGTTCTGGGGCCAACGTCCTGACTTTC. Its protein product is CASSESMGQTGSGANVLTF.

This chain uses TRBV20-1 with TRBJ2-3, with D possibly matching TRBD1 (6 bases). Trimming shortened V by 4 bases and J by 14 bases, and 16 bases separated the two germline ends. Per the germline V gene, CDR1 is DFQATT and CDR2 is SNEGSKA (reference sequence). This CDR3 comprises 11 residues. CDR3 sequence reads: CSAIQQGSLYF. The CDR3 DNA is TGCAGTGCTATCCAACAGGGATCATTGTATTTT.

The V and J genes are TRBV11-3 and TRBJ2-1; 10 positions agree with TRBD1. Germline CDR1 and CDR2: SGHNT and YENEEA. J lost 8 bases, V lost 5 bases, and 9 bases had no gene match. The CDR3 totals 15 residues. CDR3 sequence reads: CASSRRDRGNDEQFF. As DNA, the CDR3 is TGTGCCAGCAGCCGCCGGGACAGGGGTAACGATGAGCAGTTCTTC.

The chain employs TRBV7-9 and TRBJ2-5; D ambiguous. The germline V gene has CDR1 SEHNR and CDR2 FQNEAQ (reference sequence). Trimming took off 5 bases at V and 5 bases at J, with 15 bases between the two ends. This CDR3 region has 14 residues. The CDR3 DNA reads TGTGCCAGCAGCCCTTACTACATGGGGGAGACCCAGTACTTC. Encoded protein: CASSPYYMGETQYF.

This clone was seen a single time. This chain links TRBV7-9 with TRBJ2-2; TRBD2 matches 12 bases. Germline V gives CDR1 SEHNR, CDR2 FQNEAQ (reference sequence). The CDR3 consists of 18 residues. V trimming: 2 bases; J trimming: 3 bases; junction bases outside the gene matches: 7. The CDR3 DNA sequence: TGTGCCAGCAGCTTAATCCAACTAGCGGGGGGATACACCGGGGAGCTGTTTTTT. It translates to CASSLIQLAGGYTGELFF.

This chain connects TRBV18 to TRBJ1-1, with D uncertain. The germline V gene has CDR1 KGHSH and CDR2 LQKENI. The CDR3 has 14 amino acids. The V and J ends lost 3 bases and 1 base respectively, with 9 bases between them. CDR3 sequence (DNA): TGTGCCAGCTCACCCCGAGGTCCGAACACTGAAGCTTTCTTT. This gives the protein CASSPRGPNTEAFF.

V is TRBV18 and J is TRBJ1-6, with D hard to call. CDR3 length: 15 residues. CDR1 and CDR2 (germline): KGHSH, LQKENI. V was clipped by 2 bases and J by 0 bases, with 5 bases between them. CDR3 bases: TGTGCCAGCTCACCAGGCCGCTCCTATAATTCACCCCTCCACTTT. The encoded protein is CASSPGRSYNSPLHF.

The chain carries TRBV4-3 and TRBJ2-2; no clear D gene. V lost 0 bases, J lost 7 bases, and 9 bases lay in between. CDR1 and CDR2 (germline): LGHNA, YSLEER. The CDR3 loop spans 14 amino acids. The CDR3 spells CASSQEVYGGELFF. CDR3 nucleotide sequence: TGCGCCAGCAGCCAAGAGGTGTACGGCGGGGAGCTGTTTTTT.

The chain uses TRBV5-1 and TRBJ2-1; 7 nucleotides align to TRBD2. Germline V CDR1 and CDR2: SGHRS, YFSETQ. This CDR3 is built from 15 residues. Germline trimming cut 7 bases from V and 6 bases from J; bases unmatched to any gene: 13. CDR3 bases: TGCGCCAGCGCCGGGGGGAGGCTAGTAATCAATGAGCAGTTCTTC. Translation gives CASAGGRLVINEQFF.

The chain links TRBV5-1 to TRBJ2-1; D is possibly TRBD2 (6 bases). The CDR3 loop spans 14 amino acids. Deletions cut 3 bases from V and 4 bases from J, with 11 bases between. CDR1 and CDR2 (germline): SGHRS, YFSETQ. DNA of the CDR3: TGCGCCAGCAGCTGGGGGACTGCTTACAATGAGCAGTTCTTC. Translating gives CASSWGTAYNEQFF. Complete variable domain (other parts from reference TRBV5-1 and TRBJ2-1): KAGVTQTPRYLIKTRGQQVTLSCSPISGHRSVSWYQQTPGQGLQFLFEYFSETQRNKGNFPGRFSGRQFSNSRSEMNVSTLELGDSALYLCASSWGTAYNEQFFGPGTRLTVL.

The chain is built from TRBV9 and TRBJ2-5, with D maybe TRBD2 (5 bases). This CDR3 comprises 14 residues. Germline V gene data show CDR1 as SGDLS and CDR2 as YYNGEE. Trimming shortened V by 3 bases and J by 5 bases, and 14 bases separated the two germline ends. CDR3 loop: CASSGPGSLETQYF. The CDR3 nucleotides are TGTGCCAGCAGCGGTCCGGGGTCGTTGGAGACCCAGTACTTC. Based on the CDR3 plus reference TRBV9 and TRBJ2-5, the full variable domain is DSGVTQTPKHLITATGQRVTLRCSPRSGDLSVYWYQQSLDQGLQFLIQYYNGEERAKGNILERFSAQQFPDLHSELNLSSLELGDSALYFCASSGPGSLETQYFGPGTRLLVL.

CDR3 bases: TGTGCCAGTAGTATAGGCTCGTCAACCGGGGAGCTGTTTTTT. It codes for CASSIGSSTGELFF. This chain connects TRBV19 to TRBJ2-2; D is unclear. The CDR3 spans 14 residues. Trimming took 1 base from V and 5 from J, leaving 8 bases between them. Germline assignment: CDR1 LNHDA and CDR2 SQIVND (reference sequence).

The CDR3 region has the DNA TGTGCCAGCAGCTCTAGGGGGCCGCAGGATGGCTACACCTTC. It codes for CASSSRGPQDGYTF. This chain uses TRBV11-2 with TRBJ1-2; TRBD1 matches 7 bases. CDR1 and CDR2 (germline): SGHAT, FQNNGV. The CDR3 is 14 residues long. The V and J ends lost 4 bases and 6 bases, in that order; junction bases with no gene match: 8.

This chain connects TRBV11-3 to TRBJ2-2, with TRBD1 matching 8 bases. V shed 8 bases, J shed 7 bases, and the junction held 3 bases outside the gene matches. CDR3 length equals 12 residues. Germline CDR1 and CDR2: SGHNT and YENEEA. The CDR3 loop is CASGQGGGELFF. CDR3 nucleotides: TGTGCCAGCGGACAGGGAGGCGGGGAGCTGTTTTTT.

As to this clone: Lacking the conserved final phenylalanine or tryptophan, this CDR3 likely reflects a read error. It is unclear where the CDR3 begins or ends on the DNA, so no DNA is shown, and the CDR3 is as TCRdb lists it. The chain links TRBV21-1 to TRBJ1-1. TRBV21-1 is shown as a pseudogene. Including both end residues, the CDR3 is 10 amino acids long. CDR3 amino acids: CASSKGVPSS.

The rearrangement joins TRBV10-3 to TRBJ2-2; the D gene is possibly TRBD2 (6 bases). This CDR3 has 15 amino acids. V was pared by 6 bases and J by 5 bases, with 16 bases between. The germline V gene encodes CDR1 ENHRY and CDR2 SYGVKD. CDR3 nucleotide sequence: TGTGCCATCAGAAACGGGACTTGGGGGACCGGGGAGCTGTTTTTT. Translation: CAIRNGTWGTGELFF.

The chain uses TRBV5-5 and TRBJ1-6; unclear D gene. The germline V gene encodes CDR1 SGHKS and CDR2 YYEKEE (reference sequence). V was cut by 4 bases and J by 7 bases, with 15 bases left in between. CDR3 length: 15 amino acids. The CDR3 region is CASSARGQTNSPLHF. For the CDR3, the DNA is TGTGCCAGCAGCGCTCGCGGGCAGACCAATTCACCCCTCCACTTT.